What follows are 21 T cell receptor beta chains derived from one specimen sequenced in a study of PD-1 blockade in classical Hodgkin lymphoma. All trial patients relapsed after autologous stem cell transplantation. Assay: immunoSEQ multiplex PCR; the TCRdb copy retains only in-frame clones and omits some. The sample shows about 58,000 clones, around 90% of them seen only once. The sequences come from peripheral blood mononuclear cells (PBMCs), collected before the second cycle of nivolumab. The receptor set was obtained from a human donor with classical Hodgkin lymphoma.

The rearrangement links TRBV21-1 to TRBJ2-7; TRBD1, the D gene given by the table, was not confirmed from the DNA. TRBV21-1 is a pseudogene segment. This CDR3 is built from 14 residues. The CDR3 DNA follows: TGTGCCAGCAGCAAATACCAGGGGGGCTACGAGCAGTACTTC. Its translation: CASSKYQGGYEQYF.

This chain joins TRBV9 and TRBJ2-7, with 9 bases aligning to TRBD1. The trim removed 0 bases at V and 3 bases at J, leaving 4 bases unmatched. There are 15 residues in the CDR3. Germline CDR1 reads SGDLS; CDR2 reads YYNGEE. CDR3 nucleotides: TGTGCCAGCAGCGTAGATTGGGGACAGGGCTACGAGCAGTACTTC. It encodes CASSVDWGQGYEQYF.

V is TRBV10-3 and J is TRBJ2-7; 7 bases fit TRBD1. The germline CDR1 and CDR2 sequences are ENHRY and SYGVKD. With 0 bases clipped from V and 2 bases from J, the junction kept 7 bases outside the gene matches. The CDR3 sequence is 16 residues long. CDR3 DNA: TGTGCCATCAGTGAGTCCCCCACAGGGGCCACCTACGAGCAGTACTTC. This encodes CAISESPTGATYEQYF.

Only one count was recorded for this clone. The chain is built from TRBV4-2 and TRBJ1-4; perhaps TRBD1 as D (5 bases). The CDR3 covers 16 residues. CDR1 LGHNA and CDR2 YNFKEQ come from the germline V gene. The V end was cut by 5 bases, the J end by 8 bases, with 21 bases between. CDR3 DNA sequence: TGTGCCAGCAGCGGGACTGATTTCGGGGAAAGCGAAAAACTGTTTTTT. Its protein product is CASSGTDFGESEKLFF.

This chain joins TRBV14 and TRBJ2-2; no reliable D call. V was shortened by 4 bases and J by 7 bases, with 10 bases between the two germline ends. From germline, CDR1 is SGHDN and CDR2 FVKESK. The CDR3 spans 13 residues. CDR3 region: CASSPYTSGELFF. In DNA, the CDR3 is TGTGCCAGCAGCCCCTACACCAGCGGGGAGCTGTTTTTT.

This CDR3 is CASSPEISYNEQFF. The DNA for the CDR3 is TGTGCCAGCTCCCCGGAAATTTCCTACAATGAGCAGTTCTTC. The chain has TRBV6-1 and TRBJ2-1; unclear D gene. The CDR3 has 14 residues. Looked up from germline, CDR1 is MNHNS and CDR2 is SASEGT. V lost 8 bases, J lost 1 base, and 12 bases lay in between.

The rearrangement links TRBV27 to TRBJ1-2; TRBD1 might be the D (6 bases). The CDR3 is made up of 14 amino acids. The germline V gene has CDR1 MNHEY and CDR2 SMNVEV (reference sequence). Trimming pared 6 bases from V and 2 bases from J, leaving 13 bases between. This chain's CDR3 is CASSLRGQNYGYTF. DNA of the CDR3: TGTGCCAGCAGCCTACGGGGACAAAACTATGGCTACACCTTC.

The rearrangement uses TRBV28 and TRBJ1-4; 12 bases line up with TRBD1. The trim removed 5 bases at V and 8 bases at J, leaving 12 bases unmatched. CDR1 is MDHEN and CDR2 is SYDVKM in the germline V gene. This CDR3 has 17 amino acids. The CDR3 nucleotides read TGTGCCAGCAGTCCGGGGACAGGGGGCTATTTTCTGGAAAAACTGTTTTTT. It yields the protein CASSPGTGGYFLEKLFF.

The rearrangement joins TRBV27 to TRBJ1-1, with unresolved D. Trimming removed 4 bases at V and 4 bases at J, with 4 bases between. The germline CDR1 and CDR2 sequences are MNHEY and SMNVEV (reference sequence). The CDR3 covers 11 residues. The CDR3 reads CASSSFTEAFF. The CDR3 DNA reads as TGTGCCAGCAGTTCTTTCACTGAAGCTTTCTTT.

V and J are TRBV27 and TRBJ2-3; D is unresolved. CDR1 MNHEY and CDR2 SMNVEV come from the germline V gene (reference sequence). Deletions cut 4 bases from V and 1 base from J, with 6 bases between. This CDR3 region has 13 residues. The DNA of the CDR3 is TGTGCCAGCAGTTCCCACCGCACAGATACGCAGTATTTT. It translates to CASSSHRTDTQYF.

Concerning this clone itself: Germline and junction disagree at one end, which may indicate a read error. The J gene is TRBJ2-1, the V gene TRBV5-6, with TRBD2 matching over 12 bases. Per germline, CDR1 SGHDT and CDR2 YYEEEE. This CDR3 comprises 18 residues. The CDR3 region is CASSLLLAGGLSNNEQFF. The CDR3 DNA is TGTGCCAGCAGCTTGTTACTAGCGGGGGGCCTCTCCAACAATGAGCAGTTCTTC.

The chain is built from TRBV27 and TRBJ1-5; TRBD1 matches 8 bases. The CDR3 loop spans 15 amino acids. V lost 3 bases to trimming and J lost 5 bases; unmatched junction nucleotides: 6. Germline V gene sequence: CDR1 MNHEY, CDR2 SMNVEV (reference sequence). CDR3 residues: CASSFGAGGDQPQHF. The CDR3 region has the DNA TGTGCCAGCAGTTTCGGGGCAGGGGGCGATCAGCCCCAGCATTTT.

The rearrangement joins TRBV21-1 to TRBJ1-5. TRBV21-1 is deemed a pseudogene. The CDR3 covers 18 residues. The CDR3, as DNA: TGTGCCAGCAGCCAGCCCCCATTTGATCGACCGGGCAATCAGCCCCAGCATTTT. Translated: CASSQPPFDRPGNQPQHF.

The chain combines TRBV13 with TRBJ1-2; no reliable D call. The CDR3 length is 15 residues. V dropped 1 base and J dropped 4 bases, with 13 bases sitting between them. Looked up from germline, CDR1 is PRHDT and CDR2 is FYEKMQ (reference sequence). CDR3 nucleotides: TGTGCCAGCAGCTTAGCGGGCAGAGACTTCTATGGCTACACCTTC. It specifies CASSLAGRDFYGYTF. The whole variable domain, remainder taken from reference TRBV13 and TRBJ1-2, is AAGVIQSPRHLIKEKRETATLKCYPIPRHDTVYWYQQGPGQDPQFLISFYEKMQSDKGSIPDRFSAQQFSDYHSELNMSSLELGDSALYFCASSLAGRDFYGYTFGSGTRLTVV.

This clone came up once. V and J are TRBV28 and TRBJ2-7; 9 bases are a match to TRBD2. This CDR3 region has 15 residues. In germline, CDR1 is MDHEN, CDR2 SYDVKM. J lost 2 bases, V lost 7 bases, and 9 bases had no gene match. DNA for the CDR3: TGTGCCAGCACCCTCTGGGCGGGAGGGCCCTACGAGCAGTACTTC. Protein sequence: CASTLWAGGPYEQYF.

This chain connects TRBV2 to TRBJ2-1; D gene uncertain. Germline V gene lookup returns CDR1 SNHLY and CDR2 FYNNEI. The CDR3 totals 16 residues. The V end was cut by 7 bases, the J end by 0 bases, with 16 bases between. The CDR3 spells CASKNNWRSSYNEQFF. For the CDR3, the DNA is TGTGCCAGCAAAAACAATTGGCGGAGCTCCTACAATGAGCAGTTCTTC.

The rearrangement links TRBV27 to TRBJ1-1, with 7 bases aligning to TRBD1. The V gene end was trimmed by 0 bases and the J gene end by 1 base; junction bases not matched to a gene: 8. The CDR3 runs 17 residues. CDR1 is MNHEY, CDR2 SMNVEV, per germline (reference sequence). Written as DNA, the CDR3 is TGTGCCAGCAGTTTATCCCGACAGGGTAGGGGGAACACTGAAGCTTTCTTT. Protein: CASSLSRQGRGNTEAFF.

The CDR3, as DNA: TGCGCCAGCAGCCCGATCCCACAGGGAAGTGCGACAGATACGCAGTATTTT. Translating gives CASSPIPQGSATDTQYF. The chain joins TRBV4-1 to TRBJ2-3; maybe TRBD1 (6 bases). The germline V and J ends were trimmed by 4 bases and 3 bases, with 20 bases remaining between them. This CDR3 comprises 17 residues. CDR1 and CDR2 from the germline V gene are MGHRA and YSYEKL.

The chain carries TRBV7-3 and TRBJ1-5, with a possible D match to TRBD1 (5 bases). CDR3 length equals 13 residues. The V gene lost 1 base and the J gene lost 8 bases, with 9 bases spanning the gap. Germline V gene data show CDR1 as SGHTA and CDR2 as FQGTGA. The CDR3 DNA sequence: TGTGCCAGCAGCTTAATTGGGGGTGAGCCCCAGCATTTT. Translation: CASSLIGGEPQHF.

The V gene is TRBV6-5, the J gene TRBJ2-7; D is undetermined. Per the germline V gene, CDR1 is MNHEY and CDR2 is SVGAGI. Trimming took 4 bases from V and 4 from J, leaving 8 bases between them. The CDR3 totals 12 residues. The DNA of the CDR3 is TGTGCCAGCAGTTCCATCAGTTACGAGCAGTACTTC. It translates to CASSSISYEQYF.

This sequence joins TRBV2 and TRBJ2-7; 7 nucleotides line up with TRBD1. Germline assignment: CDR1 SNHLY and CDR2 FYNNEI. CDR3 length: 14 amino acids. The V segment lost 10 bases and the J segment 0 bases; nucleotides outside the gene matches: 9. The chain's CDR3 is CATRGTADSYEQYF. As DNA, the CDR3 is TGTGCCACCAGGGGGACAGCCGACTCCTACGAGCAGTACTTC.